This T cell receptor (beta chain) emerged from a study of T cell changes during pregnancy in multiple sclerosis. Sequenced by immunoSEQ multiplex PCR; TCRdb stores in-frame clones only, minus some. The sample has under 45,000 clones; roughly 90% are singletons. The CDR3 has 13 amino acids. The germline V and J ends were trimmed by 4 bases and 6 bases, with 12 bases remaining between them. The germline V gene has CDR1 SGHDN and CDR2 FVKESK. This sequence was found in a female donor with multiple sclerosis, enrolled in a pregnancy study. Sample: CD8+ T cells from peripheral blood mononuclear cells, taken in the third trimester of pregnancy. V is TRBV14 and J is TRBJ1-2, with D hard to call. CDR3 residues: CASSRSGFHGYTF. Written as DNA, the CDR3 is TGTGCCAGCAGCCGTTCCGGGTTTCATGGCTACACCTTC.